The 20 T cell receptor beta chains given below trace back to one sample, sequenced in a study of shared clonotypes between healthy human individuals. The method was immunoSEQ multiplex PCR; TCRdb's version includes in-frame clones alone and lacks a portion of them. The repertoire holds 600,000 to 750,000 clones, with 55% to 80% as singletons. Input material: memory CD4+ T cells sorted from blood. This sample's subset: CD45RA-negative fraction. These receptors were obtained from a woman in her twenties or thirties in good health.

This clone has more than one count but fewer than ten. The J gene is TRBJ2-2, the V gene TRBV10-1; D is uncertain. Trimming took off 0 bases at V and 3 bases at J, with 5 bases between the two ends. Germline V lookup: CDR1 WNHNN, CDR2 SYGVQD (reference sequence). The CDR3 spans 14 residues. CDR3 sequence reads: CASSESGDTGELFF. The DNA for the CDR3 is TGCGCCAGCAGTGAGTCTGGGGACACCGGGGAGCTGTTTTTT.

A single count supports this clone. The V and J genes are TRBV6-1 and TRBJ1-2; weak D call: TRBD1 (5 bases). Germline V gene data show CDR1 as MNHNS and CDR2 as SASEGT. Trimming cost V 7 bases and J 5 bases, with 14 bases left between them. This CDR3 spans 13 amino acids. This CDR3 reads CASIVSGLYGYTF. The CDR3 nucleotides are TGTGCCAGCATTGTCTCGGGACTTTATGGCTACACCTTC.

This sequence joins TRBV7-6 and TRBJ2-1; 8 nucleotides align to TRBD1. The trim removed 4 bases at V and 0 bases at J, leaving 8 bases unmatched. This CDR3 comprises 17 residues. Germline values: CDR1 SGHVS, CDR2 FNYEAQ. In nucleotides, the CDR3 is TGTGCCAGCAGCTCCAGACAGGGGTTGAGCTCCTACAATGAGCAGTTCTTC. It encodes CASSSRQGLSSYNEQFF.

The rearrangement joins TRBV6-5 to TRBJ2-1, with D possibly being TRBD2 (5 bases). Germline V gene data show CDR1 as MNHEY and CDR2 as SVGAGI. This CDR3 is built from 15 residues. V was cut by 2 bases and J by 9 bases, with 17 bases left in between. CDR3 bases: TGTGCCAGCAGTTACAGCGGTCTCCACCGTAGTGAGCAGTTCTTC. This translates into CASSYSGLHRSEQFF.

This chain joins TRBV11-2 and TRBJ2-3, with D possibly being TRBD2 (5 bases). V was pared by 1 base and J by 6 bases, with 20 bases between. CDR3 length: 17 residues. In germline, CDR1 is SGHAT, CDR2 FQNNGV. CDR3: CASSLGWSSSNEDTQYF. CDR3 DNA sequence: TGTGCCAGCAGCTTAGGGTGGTCTAGCAGCAATGAGGATACGCAGTATTTT.

This chain uses TRBV2 with TRBJ1-3, with TRBD1 matching 9 bases. The V gene end was trimmed by 7 bases and the J gene end by 2 bases; junction bases not matched to a gene: 3. Germline CDR1 and CDR2: SNHLY and FYNNEI. The CDR3 is 14 residues long. CDR3 sequence reads: CASTRDRAGNTIYF. The DNA of the CDR3 is TGTGCCAGCACTAGGGACAGGGCTGGAAACACCATATATTTT.

The chain links TRBV28 to TRBJ1-2, with D unclear. The CDR3 loop spans 14 amino acids. Trimming took off 3 bases at V and 2 bases at J, with 10 bases between the two ends. CDR1 MDHEN and CDR2 SYDVKM come from the germline V gene. The CDR3 sequence is CASSFLMGNYGYTF. In DNA, the CDR3 is TGTGCCAGCAGTTTTTTGATGGGGAACTATGGCTACACCTTC.

This chain uses TRBV18 with TRBJ2-2; D not certain. CDR1 KGHSH and CDR2 LQKENI come from the germline V gene. This CDR3 comprises 14 residues. V was shortened by 0 bases and J by 5 bases, with 7 bases between the two germline ends. CDR3 coding DNA: TGTGCCAGCTCACCACCGGCCGGAACCGGGGAGCTGTTTTTT. This gives the protein CASSPPAGTGELFF.

This clone was counted many times. A read error may be the cause here, since a much bigger clone is one base away. The same CDR3 can be traced to other DNA sequences in this sample. The CDR3 coding sequence is TGTGCCAGCAGCCGACAGGGGGACACTGAAGCTTTCTTT. This gives the protein CASSRQGDTEAFF. V is TRBV14 and J is TRBJ1-1; 9 bases align to TRBD1. V trimming: 4 bases; J trimming: 3 bases; junction bases outside the gene matches: 0. The CDR3 runs 13 residues. CDR1 is SGHDN, CDR2 FVKESK, per germline. Full variable domain (missing parts from reference TRBV14 and TRBJ1-1): EAGVTQFPSHSVIEKGQTVTLRCDPISGHDNLYWYRRVMGKEIKFLLHFVKESKQDESGMPNNRFLAERTGGTYSTLKVQPAELEDSGVYFCASSRQGDTEAFFGQGTRLTVV.

The V call is TRBV5-8, the J call TRBJ1-1; 10 bases line up with TRBD1. Germline V CDR1 and CDR2: SGHTS, YDEGEE. With V trimmed by 4 bases and J by 5 bases, 11 bases remained unmatched. This CDR3 region has 16 residues. This chain's CDR3 is CASSVGSWDRGTEAFF. CDR3 DNA sequence: TGTGCCAGCAGCGTCGGGAGTTGGGACAGGGGTACTGAAGCTTTCTTT.

The chain employs TRBV27 and TRBJ2-3; 10 positions match TRBD1. CDR1 and CDR2 (germline): MNHEY, SMNVEV (reference sequence). After removal of 8 bases from V and 4 bases from J, the junction contained 12 bases not matched to a gene. This CDR3 spans 16 amino acids. CDR3 amino acids: CASAQSRDRGADTQYF. The CDR3 bases are TGTGCCAGCGCACAAAGCCGGGACAGGGGCGCAGATACGCAGTATTTT.

This clone appeared a few times. The chain employs TRBV19 and TRBJ1-1, with D possibly matching TRBD1 (6 bases). The V gene's germline CDR1 is LNHDA and CDR2 SQIVND (reference sequence). The CDR3 contains 13 residues. Trimming took 5 bases from V and 1 from J, leaving 8 bases between them. The CDR3, as DNA: TGTGCCAGTAGTTTGACAGGGAACACTGAAGCTTTCTTT. This encodes CASSLTGNTEAFF.

V is TRBV12-5 and J is TRBJ1-1; D remains ambiguous. The V gene's germline CDR1 is LGHNT and CDR2 FRNRAP. V dropped 0 bases and J dropped 3 bases, with 5 bases sitting between them. The CDR3 has 13 residues. CDR3 sequence (DNA): TGTGCTAGTGGTTTGGTTGGAGACACTGAAGCTTTCTTT. It yields the protein CASGLVGDTEAFF.

V gene TRBV5-1 combines with J gene TRBJ2-3; TRBD1 aligns across 9 bases. The CDR3 runs to 15 residues. Germline V CDR1 and CDR2: SGHRS, YFSETQ. V was clipped by 7 bases and J by 3 bases; unmatched bases: 9. The CDR3 sequence: CASATTGGRTDTQYF. CDR3 sequence (DNA): TGCGCCAGCGCCACCACAGGGGGCAGAACAGATACGCAGTATTTT.

V usage is TRBV9 and J usage is TRBJ1-4, with D perhaps TRBD1 (6 bases). CDR1 and CDR2 from the germline V gene are SGDLS and YYNGEE. This CDR3 is 15 amino acids long. V was shortened by 4 bases and J by 5 bases, with 15 bases between the two germline ends. The CDR3 nucleotides read TGTGCCAGCAGCCTTGGGACACAAAAAAATGAAAAACTGTTTTTT. Translation gives CASSLGTQKNEKLFF.

Here the CDR3 DNA reads TGCGCCAGCACCCCCACGGCTAGCGGGAGGGAGGGCGAGCAGTACTTC. Encoded protein: CASTPTASGREGEQYF. J is TRBJ2-7 and V is TRBV5-1, with 12 bases fitting TRBD2. Germline trimming cut 6 bases from V and 6 bases from J; bases unmatched to any gene: 13. Germline CDR1 and CDR2: SGHRS and YFSETQ. CDR3 length: 16 amino acids.

This clone was seen a few times. This CDR3 is also generated by other DNA sequences in the sample. The rearrangement links TRBV11-2 to TRBJ2-1; 8 nucleotides agree with TRBD1. The junction had 3 bases not matched to a gene; V was cut back by 4 bases and J by 4 bases. The germline gives CDR1 SGHAT, CDR2 FQNNGV. The CDR3 totals 14 residues. CDR3 amino acids: CASSSGQGYNEQFF. The CDR3 DNA sequence: TGTGCCAGCAGCTCCGGACAGGGATACAATGAGCAGTTCTTC. Full variable domain (outside the CDR3, taken from reference TRBV11-2 and TRBJ2-1): EAGVAQSPRYKIIEKRQSVAFWCNPISGHATLYWYQQILGQGPKLLIQFQNNGVVDDSQLPKDRFSAERLKGVDSTLKIQPAKLEDSAVYLCASSSGQGYNEQFFGPGTRLTVL.

This clone appeared a few times. The CDR3 bases are TGTGCCAGCACCAGAGACCCGCAGGTTGGGGAGCAGTACTTC. Amino acid sequence: CASTRDPQVGEQYF. The chain employs TRBV6-5 and TRBJ2-5; a possible D gene is TRBD2 (5 bases). CDR3 size: 14 residues. V dropped 7 bases and J dropped 11 bases, with 23 bases sitting between them. Germline V lookup: CDR1 MNHEY, CDR2 SVGAGI.

V is TRBV7-2 and J is TRBJ1-2; 9 nucleotides line up with TRBD1. CDR1 and CDR2 (germline): SGHTA, FQGNSA. The CDR3 spans 15 residues. V lost 5 bases, J lost 8 bases, and 12 bases stayed unmatched. This CDR3 is CASSPRRGQGFGYTF. CDR3 nucleotide sequence: TGTGCCAGCAGCCCCCGTAGGGGACAGGGCTTCGGCTACACCTTC.

The chain uses TRBV5-4 and TRBJ1-4; 10 bases are shared with TRBD1. In germline, CDR1 is SGHNT, CDR2 YYREEE (reference sequence). The CDR3 runs 15 residues. V shed 3 bases, J shed 7 bases, and the junction held 6 bases outside the gene matches. The CDR3 nucleotides read TGTGCCAGCAGCTCTAGACAGGGGGCTGGTGAAAAACTGTTTTTT. The encoded protein is CASSSRQGAGEKLFF.